What follows are 24 T cell receptor beta chains derived from one specimen sequenced in a study of CD8+ T cells in alopecia areata. Treatment: oral pan-JAK inhibitor, 5-10 mg twice daily. It was cDNA, reverse transcribed from extracted RNA, that served as the sequencing template. Data came from immunoSEQ multiplex PCR; TCRdb stores just in-frame clones and leaves some out. The repertoire holds fewer than 150,000 clones, with 58% as singletons. This sample comprised CD8+ T cells sorted from blood, obtained at week 4, from a patient treated with tofacitinib. The receptors stem from a human donor with alopecia areata.

The chain couples TRBV27 to TRBJ1-1; D is undetermined. Looked up from germline, CDR1 is MNHEY and CDR2 is SMNVEV (reference sequence). This CDR3 region has 13 residues. Trimming left V 3 bases short and J 2 bases short, with 7 bases between. This CDR3 reads CASSLRANTEAFF. The DNA for the CDR3 is TGTGCCAGCAGTTTGCGGGCTAACACTGAAGCTTTCTTT.

V usage is TRBV29-1 and J usage is TRBJ2-7, with TRBD2 as a possible D gene (6 bases). The CDR3 is 13 amino acids. The germline V gene has CDR1 SQVTM and CDR2 ANQGSEA. V shed 5 bases and J shed 5 bases, with 16 bases lying between them. In DNA, the CDR3 is TGCAGCGTTCACTCCTCGGGGGTCCACGAGCAGTACTTC. Its translation: CSVHSSGVHEQYF.

The V gene is TRBV30, the J gene TRBJ2-7; TRBD1 might be the D (5 bases). The V end lost 5 bases, the J end lost 3 bases, and 11 bases lay between the germline ends. The CDR3 extends over 12 amino acids. Germline assignment: CDR1 GTSNPN and CDR2 SVGIG (reference sequence). In DNA form, the CDR3 reads TGTGCCTGGGAACAAGACAGCTACGAGCAGTACTTC. Translating it yields CAWEQDSYEQYF.

CDR3: CASSGTGGGYNEQFF. The CDR3 DNA sequence: TGTGCCAGCAGTGGGACAGGTGGGGGCTACAATGAGCAGTTCTTC. V and J are TRBV27 and TRBJ2-1, with 8 bases that match TRBD1. After removal of 5 bases from V and 3 bases from J, the junction contained 6 bases not matched to a gene. This CDR3 is 15 amino acids long. CDR1 is MNHEY, CDR2 SMNVEV, per germline (reference sequence).

Only one count was recorded for this clone. CDR3 protein: CSVEGLDTNYGYTF. The CDR3, as DNA: TGCAGCGTTGAAGGTCTAGACACCAACTATGGCTACACCTTC. The chain combines TRBV29-1 with TRBJ1-2, with no clear D. The CDR3 sequence is 14 residues long. Germline assignment: CDR1 SQVTM and CDR2 ANQGSEA. V lost 1 base and J lost 2, with 11 bases in between.

This clone was observed a few times. The rearrangement uses TRBV30 and TRBJ1-2, with unresolved D. CDR3 length: 13 amino acids. Germline CDR1 is GTSNPN and CDR2 is SVGIG (reference sequence). V dropped 0 bases and J dropped 7 bases, with 12 bases sitting between them. The CDR3 loop is CAWSVGFISGYTF. CDR3 DNA: TGTGCCTGGAGTGTAGGGTTCATAAGTGGCTACACCTTC.

The chain recombines TRBV29-1 with TRBJ2-5; unclear D gene. Germline V CDR1 and CDR2: SQVTM, ANQGSEA. The CDR3 contains 15 residues. V was pared by 3 bases and J by 5 bases, with 19 bases between. CDR3 amino acids: CSVDTDGLLGETQYF. Here the CDR3 DNA reads TGCAGCGTTGATACCGACGGTCTCCTGGGCGAGACCCAGTACTTC.

The chain joins TRBV15 to TRBJ2-5; TRBD2 is a possible D gene (5 bases). This CDR3 spans 14 amino acids. The V and J ends lost 0 bases and 4 bases respectively, with 9 bases between them. CDR1 and CDR2 (germline): LNHNV, YYDKDF (reference sequence). CDR3 DNA sequence: TGTGCCACCAGCAGAGAAGGAGGTGGAGAGACCCAGTACTTC. Amino acid sequence: CATSREGGGETQYF.

The V call is TRBV30, the J call TRBJ2-5, with D hard to call. The CDR3 is made up of 16 amino acids. The V and J ends lost 1 base and 1 base respectively, with 16 bases between them. Germline V gives CDR1 GTSNPN, CDR2 SVGIG (reference sequence). The CDR3 DNA follows: TGTGCCTGGAGTGGGAGCCCCATGCCCCTCCAAGAGACCCAGTACTTC. The encoded protein is CAWSGSPMPLQETQYF.

A single count supports this clone. This rearrangement joins TRBV29-1 to TRBJ2-7; 7 bases line up with TRBD1. V shed 6 bases, J shed 0 bases, and the junction held 5 bases outside the gene matches. CDR3 length: 13 residues. Germline CDR1 and CDR2: SQVTM and ANQGSEA. The CDR3 nucleotides read TGCAGCGTGGGGACAGTAAGCTCCTACGAGCAGTACTTC. It specifies CSVGTVSSYEQYF.

This clone has more than one count but fewer than ten. This chain connects TRBV19 to TRBJ1-1; D remains unclear. CDR1 is LNHDA, CDR2 SQIVND, per germline (reference sequence). Trimming left V 5 bases short and J 8 bases short, with 9 bases between. This CDR3 region has 11 residues. CDR3 amino acids: CASSSTIEAFF. Here the CDR3 DNA reads TGTGCCAGTAGTTCGACTATCGAAGCTTTCTTT.

DNA for the CDR3: TGTGCCAGCAGTTACCCCCCCGAGCAGTTCTTC. Protein: CASSYPPEQFF. V gene TRBV6-5 combines with J gene TRBJ2-1, with D unresolved. Trimming took 2 bases from V and 10 from J, leaving 6 bases between them. Germline V gene sequence: CDR1 MNHEY, CDR2 SVGAGI. The CDR3 spans 11 residues.

The chain links TRBV4-3 to TRBJ2-1, with a possible D match to TRBD1 (6 bases). The CDR3 is 13 amino acids. Per the germline V gene, CDR1 is LGHNA and CDR2 is YSLEER. The V gene lost 5 bases and the J gene lost 5 bases, with 10 bases spanning the gap. The CDR3 region has the DNA TGCGCCAGCAGCTACAGGGTCCACAATGAGCAGTTCTTC. Translation: CASSYRVHNEQFF.

This clone appeared a few times. This same CDR3 is encoded by further DNA sequences in the sample. Written as DNA, the CDR3 is TGCAGCGTTGATACCGGGGAGCTGTTTTTT. This encodes CSVDTGELFF. The rearrangement uses TRBV29-1 and TRBJ2-2; D is uncertain. CDR1 is SQVTM and CDR2 is ANQGSEA in the germline V gene. Trimming took 3 bases from V and 5 from J, leaving 1 base between them. The CDR3 has 10 residues.

The chain couples TRBV30 to TRBJ2-3, with TRBD1 as a possible D gene (5 bases). Germline CDR1 reads GTSNPN; CDR2 reads SVGIG (reference sequence). The CDR3 covers 12 residues. The V end was cut by 4 bases, the J end by 0 bases, with 5 bases between. In DNA form, the CDR3 reads TGTGCCTGGACAGGGAGCACAGATACGCAGTATTTT. Translating it yields CAWTGSTDTQYF.

This clone has just a few counts. V usage is TRBV28 and J usage is TRBJ2-1, with a possible D match to TRBD2 (6 bases). V lost 5 bases and J 8 bases, leaving 28 bases between the germline ends. CDR1 MDHEN and CDR2 SYDVKM come from the germline V gene. This CDR3 has 18 residues. CDR3 in DNA: TGTGCCAGCAGTAAGATAGTGGGGACTTTAAAACCGTCCTATGAGCAGTTCTTC. Its protein is CASSKIVGTLKPSYEQFF.

V usage is TRBV15 and J usage is TRBJ2-7; 8 nucleotides agree with TRBD1. The CDR3 is 13 residues long. The ends lost 5 bases at V and 5 bases at J; junction bases unmatched: 5. CDR1 is LNHNV and CDR2 is YYDKDF in the germline V gene (reference sequence). CDR3 sequence (DNA): TGTGCCACCAGCCGGGACAGGCACCACGAGCAGTACTTC. Its translation is CATSRDRHHEQYF.

The V gene is TRBV28, the J gene TRBJ2-5, with D possibly being TRBD1 (5 bases). Germline-derived CDR1 and CDR2 are MDHEN and SYDVKM. Trimming cost V 2 bases and J 2 bases, with 6 bases left between them. CDR3 length: 13 amino acids. The CDR3 sequence is CASSLRGQETQYF. CDR3 DNA sequence: TGTGCCAGCAGTTTAAGGGGACAAGAGACCCAGTACTTC.

V and J are TRBV29-1 and TRBJ2-7, with 8 bases that match TRBD1. CDR1 SQVTM and CDR2 ANQGSEA come from the germline V gene. V lost 1 base and J lost 2; bases outside the gene matches: 4. This CDR3 has 14 amino acids. The CDR3 sequence: CSVEGGTGAYEQYF. The CDR3 coding sequence is TGCAGCGTTGAAGGCGGGACAGGAGCCTACGAGCAGTACTTC.

The chain is built from TRBV29-1 and TRBJ1-2; D not certain. V lost 4 bases to trimming and J lost 10 bases, with 4 bases between them. This CDR3 contains 8 residues. The V gene's germline CDR1 is SQVTM and CDR2 ANQGSEA. CDR3 loop: CSVVDYTF. Written as DNA, the CDR3 is TGCAGCGTTGTGGACTACACCTTC.

The chain employs TRBV28 and TRBJ2-5, with TRBD2 identical over 13 bases. Germline trimming cut 6 bases from V and 1 base from J; bases unmatched to any gene: 8. This CDR3 is 17 amino acids long. CDR1 and CDR2 (germline): MDHEN, SYDVKM. The CDR3 DNA sequence: TGTGCCAGCAGCTCCGGACTAGCGGGGGCCTCCCAAGAGACCCAGTACTTC. Its protein is CASSSGLAGASQETQYF. Supplemented by reference TRBV28 and TRBJ2-5, the full variable domain reads DVKVTQSSRYLVKRTGEKVFLECVQDMDHENMFWYRQDPGLGLRLIYFSYDVKMKEKGDIPEGYSVSREKKERFSLILESASTNQTSMYLCASSSGLAGASQETQYFGPGTRLLVL.

The chain recombines TRBV11-2 with TRBJ2-1; 11 bases match TRBD2. The CDR3 covers 15 residues. J was trimmed by 8 bases and V by 3 bases; bases with no gene match: 6. Germline V gene data show CDR1 as SGHAT and CDR2 as FQNNGV. Written as DNA, the CDR3 is TGTGCCAGCAGCTTGGTTAGCGGGGGGGTCGATGAGCAGTTCTTC. Translating it yields CASSLVSGGVDEQFF.

The rearrangement joins TRBV30 to TRBJ1-2; no definite D call. Germline assignment: CDR1 GTSNPN and CDR2 SVGIG (reference sequence). Between the trimmed V and J ends, which lost 4 bases and 0 bases, there was a span of 21 bases. The CDR3 consists of 17 residues. The CDR3 region has the DNA TGTGCCTGGATGGACTACAGCCAGAGGGCCACTAACTATGGCTACACCTTC. Encoded protein: CAWMDYSQRATNYGYTF.

CDR3 sequence: CSVEDALAAFF. In nucleotides, the CDR3 is TGCAGCGTTGAGGACGCTTTGGCAGCTTTCTTT. The V and J genes are TRBV29-1 and TRBJ1-1; D is unclear. This CDR3 has 11 amino acids. Germline CDR1 SQVTM, CDR2 ANQGSEA. V lost 3 bases to trimming and J lost 10 bases, with 12 bases between them.